These 30 T cell receptor beta chains originate from one sample sequenced in a study of blood T cell repertoires in COVID-19 (dated by TCRdb to 2018 to 2020). The library was generated by the immunoSEQ multiplex PCR assay. The clones in this table, taken by TCRdb from immuneACCESS, are in-frame only. Not every clone is retained; where verified, under half of the shortfall comes from an unresolved V gene, and the cause of the rest is unknown. The sample has 55,000 to 65,000 clones on record, 65% to 80% of them singletons. The top ten constitute 3% to 4% of the sample. Specimen: peripheral blood. These TCRs come from a man aged 55-75 years with acute or convalescent COVID-19.

The rearrangement joins TRBV9 to TRBJ1-2; 9 bases are a match to TRBD1. The trim removed 3 bases at V and 3 bases at J, leaving 3 bases unmatched. Germline lookup yields CDR1 SGDLS and CDR2 YYNGEE. The CDR3 extends over 14 amino acids. CDR3 bases: TGTGCCAGCAGCGGCTACAGGGGGCACTATGGCTACACCTTC. Amino acid sequence: CASSGYRGHYGYTF.

This clone was seen once. The V call is TRBV18, the J call TRBJ1-6; 7 nucleotides line up with TRBD1. CDR3 length equals 14 residues. Looked up from germline, CDR1 is KGHSH and CDR2 is LQKENI. V shed 2 bases, J shed 7 bases, and the junction held 2 bases outside the gene matches. Here the CDR3 DNA reads TGTGCCAGCTCACCAAGACAGGGAAATTCACCCCTCCACTTT. Its protein product is CASSPRQGNSPLHF.

This clone has a handful of counts. The V call is TRBV5-4, the J call TRBJ2-3; 8 nucleotides agree with TRBD1. CDR3 size: 15 residues. V dropped 4 bases and J dropped 1; count of bases not matched to a gene: 5. Looked up from germline, CDR1 is SGHNT and CDR2 is YYREEE (reference sequence). For the CDR3, the DNA is TGTGCCAGCAGCCCCGTGGACAGGGGCACAGATACGCAGTATTTT. Residues: CASSPVDRGTDTQYF.

The rearrangement uses TRBV9 and TRBJ1-4; 11 nucleotides agree with TRBD1. Germline CDR1 SGDLS, CDR2 YYNGEE. Trimming cost V 4 bases and J 8 bases; bases outside gene matches: 10. The CDR3 has 16 amino acids. The CDR3 loop reads CASSRTGGGRGEKLFF. In DNA, the CDR3 is TGTGCCAGCAGCCGGACAGGGGGCGGACGAGGAGAAAAACTGTTTTTT.

This clone showed up just once. The V call is TRBV3-1 (or the pseudogene TRBV3-2), the J call TRBJ2-7; 7 bases match TRBD2. V lost 5 bases and J lost 3; bases outside the gene matches: 10. Germline lookup yields CDR1 LGHDT and CDR2 YNNKEL (reference sequence). The CDR3 totals 15 residues. The CDR3 loop reads CASSYEWEGSYEQYF. The CDR3 bases are TGTGCCAGCAGCTACGAATGGGAGGGCAGCTACGAGCAGTACTTC.

The chain uses TRBV13 and TRBJ1-5; perhaps TRBD1 as D (5 bases). Looked up from germline, CDR1 is PRHDT and CDR2 is FYEKMQ (reference sequence). The CDR3 length is 17 residues. Between the trimmed V and J ends, which lost 4 bases and 4 bases, there was a span of 20 bases. The CDR3 DNA follows: TGTGCCAGCAGCTCCTCCATGGGGGGTCTTAGGAATCAGCCCCAGCATTTT. Residues: CASSSSMGGLRNQPQHF.

The chain couples TRBV19 to TRBJ1-6, with 9 positions matching TRBD1. J lost 6 bases, V lost 7 bases, and 7 bases had no gene match. The CDR3 has 15 residues. Germline V CDR1 and CDR2: LNHDA, SQIVND (reference sequence). CDR3 sequence reads: CASTEPGQGNSPLHF. In DNA form, the CDR3 reads TGTGCCAGTACCGAACCGGGACAGGGTAATTCACCCCTCCACTTT.

This clone occurred a few times. The CDR3 region has the DNA TGTGCCAGCAGTTTTACAGGGTGGGTGCGCTACGAGCAGTACTTC. This gives the protein CASSFTGWVRYEQYF. V usage is TRBV27 and J usage is TRBJ2-7, with a possible D match to TRBD1 (6 bases). This CDR3 is built from 15 residues. V was cut by 3 bases and J by 3 bases, with 15 bases left in between. Germline loops: CDR1 MNHEY, CDR2 SMNVEV (reference sequence).

The chain joins TRBV5-1 to TRBJ2-7, with D possibly being TRBD1 (6 bases). CDR3 length: 14 residues. V lost 3 bases and J lost 3, with 13 bases in between. Germline CDR1 and CDR2: SGHRS and YFSETQ. The CDR3 DNA reads TGCGCCAGCAGCTCACGGGACACTTACTACGAGCAGTACTTC. Translating it yields CASSSRDTYYEQYF.

The chain uses TRBV19 and TRBJ1-6; 9 bases match TRBD1. The germline V gene encodes CDR1 LNHDA and CDR2 SQIVND (reference sequence). The ends lost 4 bases at V and 9 bases at J; junction bases unmatched: 7. The CDR3 is 15 residues long. The CDR3 coding sequence is TGTGCCAGTAGTACCCAGGACAGGGGAGGTTCACCCCTCCACTTT. This translates into CASSTQDRGGSPLHF.

This clone occurred once. The CDR3 here is CASSSPWGGRSSTDTQYF. The DNA of the CDR3 is TGTGCCAGCAGTTCTCCGTGGGGCGGGAGGTCTAGCACAGATACGCAGTATTTT. V gene TRBV28 combines with J gene TRBJ2-3; 8 bases match TRBD2. V trimming: 4 bases; J trimming: 0 bases; junction bases outside the gene matches: 12. Germline CDR1 MDHEN, CDR2 SYDVKM. The CDR3 is 18 residues long.

The chain has TRBV2 and TRBJ1-6, with no clear D. This CDR3 is 13 amino acids long. Between the trimmed V and J ends, which lost 5 bases and 14 bases, there was a span of 16 bases. Germline V gene lookup returns CDR1 SNHLY and CDR2 FYNNEI. CDR3 protein: CASSSGGSGTLHF. For the CDR3, the DNA is TGTGCCAGCAGTTCGGGAGGGAGTGGCACCCTCCACTTT.

This chain joins TRBV9 and TRBJ2-2; a weak D match, TRBD2 (5 bases). Per germline, CDR1 SGDLS and CDR2 YYNGEE. The ends were cut back, 3 bases at V and 8 bases at J, with 17 bases in the middle. The CDR3 runs 15 residues. CDR3 coding DNA: TGTGCCAGCAGCGACGACGGTAGGACTTTGGGGGAGCTGTTTTTT. It translates to CASSDDGRTLGELFF.

The chain combines TRBV20-1 with TRBJ2-5; TRBD2 aligns across 13 bases. The CDR3 has 16 amino acids. V shed 3 bases, J shed 3 bases, and the junction held 7 bases outside the gene matches. The germline V gene encodes CDR1 DFQATT and CDR2 SNEGSKA (reference sequence). The DNA for the CDR3 is TGCAGTGCTAGTGTAGGGACTAGCGGGGAAGAAGAGACCCAGTACTTC. The encoded protein is CSASVGTSGEEETQYF.

The chain joins TRBV7-9 to TRBJ1-6; a possible D gene is TRBD1 (5 bases). From germline, CDR1 is SEHNR and CDR2 FQNEAQ (reference sequence). The germline V and J ends were trimmed by 5 bases and 11 bases, with 16 bases remaining between them. This CDR3 region has 14 residues. CDR3 residues: CASSRSQGMTPLHF. CDR3 DNA sequence: TGTGCCAGCAGCCGATCCCAGGGCATGACACCCCTCCACTTT. Drawing the rest from reference TRBV7-9 and TRBJ1-6, the complete variable domain is DTGVSQNPRHKITKRGQNVTFRCDPISEHNRLYWYRQTLGQGPEFLTYFQNEAQLEKSRLLSDRFSAERPKGSFSTLEIQRTEQGDSAMYLCASSRSQGMTPLHFGNGTRLTVT.

The chain joins TRBV2 to TRBJ1-5; 9 bases match TRBD1. Germline loops: CDR1 SNHLY, CDR2 FYNNEI. V gave up 0 bases and J gave up 3 bases; unmatched junction bases: 3. The CDR3 spans 16 residues. For the CDR3, the DNA is TGTGCCAGCAGTGAAGCGGACAGGGGACTCAATCAGCCCCAGCATTTT. It codes for CASSEADRGLNQPQHF.

J is TRBJ2-2 and V is TRBV28; 7 bases are shared with TRBD2. Germline V lookup: CDR1 MDHEN, CDR2 SYDVKM. V trimming: 4 bases; J trimming: 4 bases; junction bases outside the gene matches: 9. This CDR3 has 16 amino acids. The CDR3 protein is CASSSGDYSVTGELFF. In nucleotides, the CDR3 is TGTGCCAGCAGTTCGGGGGACTATTCGGTCACCGGGGAGCTGTTTTTT.

The chain has TRBV28 and TRBJ1-2; D perhaps matches TRBD1 (6 bases). Germline lookup yields CDR1 MDHEN and CDR2 SYDVKM. V dropped 6 bases and J dropped 4 bases, with 15 bases sitting between them. The CDR3 has 14 amino acids. Here the CDR3 DNA reads TGTGCCAGCAGCCAGGGGTCGTACAGCTATGGCTACACCTTC. This codes for CASSQGSYSYGYTF.

This clone was counted a single time. V is TRBV6-5 and J is TRBJ2-2; 12 bases are a match to TRBD2. V was clipped by 6 bases and J by 5 bases; unmatched bases: 4. This CDR3 comprises 15 residues. The germline CDR1 and CDR2 sequences are MNHEY and SVGAGI. This chain's CDR3 is CASRTSGSTTGELFF. The CDR3 coding sequence is TGTGCCAGCAGGACTAGCGGGAGTACGACCGGGGAGCTGTTTTTT.

The chain combines TRBV19 with TRBJ2-1; 10 bases map to TRBD2. Looked up from germline, CDR1 is LNHDA and CDR2 is SQIVND (reference sequence). The V segment lost 7 bases and the J segment 8 bases; nucleotides outside the gene matches: 11. This CDR3 has 15 residues. The CDR3 region has the DNA TGTGCCAGTAACACCGGGCTAGCGGGAGTGGATGAGCAGTTCTTC. Amino acids: CASNTGLAGVDEQFF.

This clone was recorded a few times. The chain employs TRBV28 and TRBJ2-5; 8 bases are shared with TRBD1. Looked up from germline, CDR1 is MDHEN and CDR2 is SYDVKM. CDR3 length: 15 residues. With V trimmed by 3 bases and J by 1 base, 4 bases remained unmatched. CDR3 in amino acids: CASSFSGGGQETQYF. The CDR3 DNA reads TGTGCCAGCAGTTTTTCAGGGGGCGGCCAAGAGACCCAGTACTTC. Full variable domain (rest looked up from reference TRBV28 and TRBJ2-5): DVKVTQSSRYLVKRTGEKVFLECVQDMDHENMFWYRQDPGLGLRLIYFSYDVKMKEKGDIPEGYSVSREKKERFSLILESASTNQTSMYLCASSFSGGGQETQYFGPGTRLLVL.

This chain's CDR3 is CASSLPLGGGRAPGYTF. The CDR3 region has the DNA TGTGCCAGCAGTTTACCCCTAGGGGGGGGAAGGGCTCCTGGCTACACCTTC. The genes are TRBV28 and TRBJ1-2, with D possibly being TRBD1 (6 bases). Germline V CDR1 and CDR2: MDHEN, SYDVKM. The ends were cut back, 2 bases at V and 7 bases at J, with 23 bases in the middle. The CDR3 runs to 17 residues.

This clone turned up a few times. The chain combines TRBV4-2 with TRBJ1-2, with a possible D match to TRBD1 (6 bases). V was cut by 3 bases and J by 5 bases, with 16 bases left in between. Germline-derived CDR1 and CDR2 are LGHNA and YNFKEQ. The CDR3 consists of 15 residues. The CDR3 here is CASSQGEGGTYGYTF. CDR3 sequence (DNA): TGTGCCAGCAGCCAGGGCGAGGGGGGGACGTATGGCTACACCTTC.

V and J are TRBV14 and TRBJ1-2; tentative D call: TRBD1 (5 bases). The CDR3 consists of 11 residues. Germline loops: CDR1 SGHDN, CDR2 FVKESK. Trimming cost V 4 bases and J 8 bases, with 8 bases left between them. The chain's CDR3 is CASSLGHGYTF. CDR3 bases: TGTGCCAGCAGCCTGGGGCACGGCTACACCTTC. The complete variable domain, with remaining parts taken from reference TRBV14 and TRBJ1-2, reads EAGVTQFPSHSVIEKGQTVTLRCDPISGHDNLYWYRRVMGKEIKFLLHFVKESKQDESGMPNNRFLAERTGGTYSTLKVQPAELEDSGVYFCASSLGHGYTFGSGTRLTVV.

There are a few counts of this clone. The chain carries TRBV4-2 and TRBJ2-2; 8 bases map to TRBD2. This CDR3 is built from 17 residues. The germline gives CDR1 LGHNA, CDR2 YNFKEQ. V gave up 4 bases and J gave up 5 bases; unmatched junction bases: 12. The CDR3, as DNA: TGTGCCAGCAGCCCAGCCTACGGGACTAGTGGGACCGGGGAGCTGTTTTTT. It specifies CASSPAYGTSGTGELFF.

The chain is built from TRBV19 and TRBJ1-1; D not resolved. V lost 6 bases and J 4 bases, leaving 21 bases between the germline ends. The CDR3 spans 16 residues. The V gene's germline CDR1 is LNHDA and CDR2 SQIVND (reference sequence). CDR3 amino acids: CASSLTSRWTSTEAFF. The DNA for the CDR3 is TGTGCCAGTAGCCTAACCTCGAGGTGGACTTCCACTGAAGCTTTCTTT.

The chain has TRBV9 and TRBJ2-1, with D possibly TRBD2 on 6 matching bases. The CDR3 is made up of 16 amino acids. V was shortened by 4 bases and J by 8 bases, with 22 bases between the two germline ends. CDR1 SGDLS and CDR2 YYNGEE come from the germline V gene. The CDR3 region is CASSPRATGVIDEQFF. DNA of the CDR3: TGTGCCAGCAGCCCCAGAGCGACGGGAGTCATAGATGAGCAGTTCTTC.

CDR3 loop: CATSKDFSGLSSYEQYF. CDR3 sequence (DNA): TGTGCCACCAGCAAAGACTTTAGCGGGCTCAGCTCCTACGAGCAGTACTTC. The V and J genes are TRBV15 and TRBJ2-7, with 7 positions matching TRBD2. Germline loops: CDR1 LNHNV, CDR2 YYDKDF (reference sequence). V shed 4 bases, J shed 0 bases, and the junction held 12 bases outside the gene matches. The CDR3 has 17 residues.

This chain uses TRBV18 with TRBJ1-1; D is unresolved. With 5 bases removed from V and 4 bases from J, the gap between germline ends came to 11 bases. Germline-derived CDR1 and CDR2 are KGHSH and LQKENI. The CDR3 sequence is 13 residues long. The CDR3 DNA reads TGTGCCAGCTCAACCCGGGCGGGCACTGAAGCTTTCTTT. It codes for CASSTRAGTEAFF.

The rearrangement uses TRBV11-2 and TRBJ1-3, with D possibly TRBD1 on 5 matching bases. V lost 1 base, J lost 6 bases, and 13 bases lay in between. Germline V gene sequence: CDR1 SGHAT, CDR2 FQNNGV. The CDR3 extends over 15 amino acids. The CDR3 region has the DNA TGTGCCAGCAGCTTAGTGTCAGGGACTGAAAACACCATATATTTT. This sequence encodes CASSLVSGTENTIYF. The full variable domain, its missing parts supplied by reference TRBV11-2 and TRBJ1-3, is EAGVAQSPRYKIIEKRQSVAFWCNPISGHATLYWYQQILGQGPKLLIQFQNNGVVDDSQLPKDRFSAERLKGVDSTLKIQPAKLEDSAVYLCASSLVSGTENTIYFGEGSWLTVV.